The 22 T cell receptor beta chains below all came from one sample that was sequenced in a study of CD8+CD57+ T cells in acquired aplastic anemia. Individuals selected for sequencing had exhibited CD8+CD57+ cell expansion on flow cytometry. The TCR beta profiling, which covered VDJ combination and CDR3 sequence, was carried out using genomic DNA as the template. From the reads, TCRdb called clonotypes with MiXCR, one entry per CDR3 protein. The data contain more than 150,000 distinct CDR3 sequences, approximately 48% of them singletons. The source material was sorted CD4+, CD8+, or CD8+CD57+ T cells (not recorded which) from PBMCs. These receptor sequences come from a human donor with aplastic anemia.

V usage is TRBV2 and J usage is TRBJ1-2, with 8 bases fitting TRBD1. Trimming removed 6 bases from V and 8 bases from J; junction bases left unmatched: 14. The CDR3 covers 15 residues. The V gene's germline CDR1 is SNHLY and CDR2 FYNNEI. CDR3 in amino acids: CASSRQGLDVRGYTF. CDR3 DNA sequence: TGTGCCAGCAGCCGACAGGGGCTAGATGTACGCGGCTACACCTTC.

The CDR3 here is CATSASGTQYF. The CDR3 DNA reads TGTGCCACCAGTGCTTCTGGTACGCAGTATTTT. The V gene is TRBV24-1, the J gene TRBJ2-3; D gene ambiguous. The CDR3 consists of 11 residues. Germline V CDR1 and CDR2: KGHDR, SFDVKD. V was cut by 5 bases and J by 8 bases, with 7 bases left in between.

The CDR3: CASSDRGIGNQPQHF. CDR3 DNA sequence: TGTGCCAGCAGTGACAGGGGAATTGGGAATCAGCCCCAGCATTTT. The chain joins TRBV2 to TRBJ1-5, with D possibly matching TRBD1 (6 bases). The germline V and J ends were trimmed by 3 bases and 4 bases, with 13 bases remaining between them. Germline V gene sequence: CDR1 SNHLY, CDR2 FYNNEI. The CDR3 is 15 amino acids. The full variable domain, with the rest looked up from reference TRBV2 and TRBJ1-5, is EPEVTQTPSHQVTQMGQEVILRCVPISNHLYFYWYRQILGQKVEFLVSFYNNEISEKSEIFDDQFSVERPDGSNFTLKIRSTKLEDSAMYFCASSDRGIGNQPQHFGDGTRLSIL.

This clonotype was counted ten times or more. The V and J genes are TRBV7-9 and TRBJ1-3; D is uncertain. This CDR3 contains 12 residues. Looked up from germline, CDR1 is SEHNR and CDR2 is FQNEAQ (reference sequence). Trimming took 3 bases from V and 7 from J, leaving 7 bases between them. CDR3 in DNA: TGTGCCAGCAGCTTTAGATCTAACACCATATATTTT. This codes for CASSFRSNTIYF.

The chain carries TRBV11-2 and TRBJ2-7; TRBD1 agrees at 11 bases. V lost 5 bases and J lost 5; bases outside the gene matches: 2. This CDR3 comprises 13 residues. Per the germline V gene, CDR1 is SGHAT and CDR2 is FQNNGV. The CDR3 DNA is TGTGCCAGCAGCCCGGGACAGGGGGACGAGCAGTACTTC. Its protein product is CASSPGQGDEQYF.

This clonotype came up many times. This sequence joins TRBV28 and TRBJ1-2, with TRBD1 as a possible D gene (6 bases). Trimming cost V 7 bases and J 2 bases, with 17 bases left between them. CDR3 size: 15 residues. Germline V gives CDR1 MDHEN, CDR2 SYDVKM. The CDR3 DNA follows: TGTGCCAGCACCCCCTACGTTCAGGGGAACTATGGCTACACCTTC. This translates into CASTPYVQGNYGYTF.

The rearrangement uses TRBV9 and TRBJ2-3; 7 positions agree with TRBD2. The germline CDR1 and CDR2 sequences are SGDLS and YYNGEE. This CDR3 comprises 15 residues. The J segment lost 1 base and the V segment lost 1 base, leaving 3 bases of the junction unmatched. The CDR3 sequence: CASSVTLAGTDTQYF. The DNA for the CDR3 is TGTGCCAGCAGCGTAACGCTAGCGGGCACAGATACGCAGTATTTT.

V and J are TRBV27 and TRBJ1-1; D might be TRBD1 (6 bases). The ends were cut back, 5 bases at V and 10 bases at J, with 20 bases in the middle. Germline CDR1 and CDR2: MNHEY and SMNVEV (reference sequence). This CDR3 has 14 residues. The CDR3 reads CASSPLEQGGSAFF. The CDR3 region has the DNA TGTGCCAGCAGTCCTCTTGAACAGGGAGGTTCAGCTTTCTTT.

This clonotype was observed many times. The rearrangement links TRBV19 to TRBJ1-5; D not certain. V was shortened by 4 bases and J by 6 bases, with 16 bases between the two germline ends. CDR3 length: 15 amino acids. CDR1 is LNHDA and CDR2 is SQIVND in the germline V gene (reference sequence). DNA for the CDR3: TGTGCCAGTAGTACCCCCCTCACGGTACGTCAGCCCCAGCATTTT. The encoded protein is CASSTPLTVRQPQHF.

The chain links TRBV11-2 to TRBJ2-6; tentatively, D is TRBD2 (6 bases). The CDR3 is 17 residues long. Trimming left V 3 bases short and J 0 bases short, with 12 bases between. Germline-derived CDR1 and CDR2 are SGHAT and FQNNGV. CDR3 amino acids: CASSLGEEGSGANVLTF. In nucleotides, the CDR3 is TGTGCCAGCAGCTTGGGGGAGGAGGGCTCTGGGGCCAACGTCCTGACTTTC.

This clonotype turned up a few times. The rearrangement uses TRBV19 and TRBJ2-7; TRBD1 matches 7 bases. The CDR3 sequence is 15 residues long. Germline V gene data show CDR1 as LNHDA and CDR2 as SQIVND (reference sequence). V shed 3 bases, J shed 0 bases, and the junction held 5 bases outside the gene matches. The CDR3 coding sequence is TGTGCCAGTAGTATCACAGGGGATCGCTCCTACGAGCAGTACTTC. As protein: CASSITGDRSYEQYF.

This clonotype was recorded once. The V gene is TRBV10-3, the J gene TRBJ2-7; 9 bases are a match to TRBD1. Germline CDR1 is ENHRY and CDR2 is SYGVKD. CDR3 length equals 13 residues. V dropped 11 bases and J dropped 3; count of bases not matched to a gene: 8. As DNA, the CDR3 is TGTGCCTCCGGGACAGGGACGGGCTACGAGCAGTACTTC. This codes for CASGTGTGYEQYF.

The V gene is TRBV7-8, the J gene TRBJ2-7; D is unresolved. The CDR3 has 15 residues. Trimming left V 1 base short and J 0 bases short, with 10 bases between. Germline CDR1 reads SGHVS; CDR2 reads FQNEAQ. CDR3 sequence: CASSLVSAASYEQYF. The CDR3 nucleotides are TGTGCCAGCAGCTTAGTTTCGGCAGCCTCCTACGAGCAGTACTTC.

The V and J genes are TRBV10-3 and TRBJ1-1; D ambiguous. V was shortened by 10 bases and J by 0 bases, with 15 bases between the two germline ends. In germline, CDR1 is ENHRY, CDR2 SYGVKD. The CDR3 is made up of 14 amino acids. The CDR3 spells CASAYSGMNTEAFF. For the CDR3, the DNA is TGTGCCAGCGCTTACTCTGGGATGAACACTGAAGCTTTCTTT.

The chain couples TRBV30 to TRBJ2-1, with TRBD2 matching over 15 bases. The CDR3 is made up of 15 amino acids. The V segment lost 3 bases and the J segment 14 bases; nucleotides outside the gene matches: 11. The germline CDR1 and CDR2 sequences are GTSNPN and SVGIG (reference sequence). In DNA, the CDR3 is TGTGCCTGGAGACCAACCGGGACTAGCGGGAGGTATAAGTTCTTC. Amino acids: CAWRPTGTSGRYKFF.

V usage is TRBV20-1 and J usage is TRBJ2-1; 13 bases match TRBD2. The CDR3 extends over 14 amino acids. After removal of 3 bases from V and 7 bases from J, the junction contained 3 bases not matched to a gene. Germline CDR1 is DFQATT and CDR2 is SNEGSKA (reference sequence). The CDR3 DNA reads TGCAGTGCTAGGGGGACTAGCGGGGTTAATGAGCAGTTCTTC. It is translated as CSARGTSGVNEQFF.

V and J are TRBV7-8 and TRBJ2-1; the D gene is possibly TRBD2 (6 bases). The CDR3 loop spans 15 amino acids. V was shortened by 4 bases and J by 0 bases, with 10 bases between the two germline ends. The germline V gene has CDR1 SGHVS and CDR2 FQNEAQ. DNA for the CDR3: TGTGCCAGCAGCTCAGAAGCGGGCTCCTACAATGAGCAGTTCTTC. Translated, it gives CASSSEAGSYNEQFF.

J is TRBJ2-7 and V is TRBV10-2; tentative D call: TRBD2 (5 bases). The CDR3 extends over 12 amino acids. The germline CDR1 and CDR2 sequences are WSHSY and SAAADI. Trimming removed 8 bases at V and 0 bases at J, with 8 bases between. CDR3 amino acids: CASYGNSYEQYF. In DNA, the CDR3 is TGCGCCAGCTACGGGAACTCCTACGAGCAGTACTTC.

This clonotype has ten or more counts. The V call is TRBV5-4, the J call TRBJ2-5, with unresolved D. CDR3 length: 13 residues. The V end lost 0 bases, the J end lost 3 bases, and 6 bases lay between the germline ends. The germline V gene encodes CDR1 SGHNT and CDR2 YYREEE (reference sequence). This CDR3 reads CASSLVGEETQYF. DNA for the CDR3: TGTGCCAGCAGCTTGGTGGGCGAAGAGACCCAGTACTTC. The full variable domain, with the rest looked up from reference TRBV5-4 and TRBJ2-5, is ETGVTQSPTHLIKTRGQQVTLRCSSQSGHNTVSWYQQALGQGPQFIFQYYREEENGRGNFPPRFSGLQFPNYSSELNVNALELDDSALYLCASSLVGEETQYFGPGTRLLVL.

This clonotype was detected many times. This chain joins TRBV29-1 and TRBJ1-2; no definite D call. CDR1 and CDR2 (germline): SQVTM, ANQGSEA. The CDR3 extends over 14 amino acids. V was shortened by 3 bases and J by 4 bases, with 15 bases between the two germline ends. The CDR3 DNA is TGCAGCGTTGAGAGGGAGGGAAGCACCTATGGCTACACCTTC. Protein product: CSVEREGSTYGYTF.

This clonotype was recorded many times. The CDR3 loop is CASTLPGLAGPTDTQYF. The DNA of the CDR3 is TGCGCCAGCACCTTACCGGGACTAGCGGGACCCACAGATACGCAGTATTTT. The genes are TRBV5-1 and TRBJ2-3; 13 nucleotides agree with TRBD2. This CDR3 region has 17 residues. Germline V gene sequence: CDR1 SGHRS, CDR2 YFSETQ. J lost 2 bases, V lost 6 bases, and 9 bases had no gene match. The full variable domain, with the rest looked up from reference TRBV5-1 and TRBJ2-3, is KAGVTQTPRYLIKTRGQQVTLSCSPISGHRSVSWYQQTPGQGLQFLFEYFSETQRNKGNFPGRFSGRQFSNSRSEMNVSTLELGDSALYLCASTLPGLAGPTDTQYFGPGTRLTVL.

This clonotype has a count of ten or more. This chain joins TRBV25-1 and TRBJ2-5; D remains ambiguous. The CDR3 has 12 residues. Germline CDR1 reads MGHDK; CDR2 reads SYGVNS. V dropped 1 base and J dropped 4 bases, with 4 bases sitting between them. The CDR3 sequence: CASSELRETQYF. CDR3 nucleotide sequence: TGTGCCAGCAGTGAATTGCGAGAGACCCAGTACTTC.